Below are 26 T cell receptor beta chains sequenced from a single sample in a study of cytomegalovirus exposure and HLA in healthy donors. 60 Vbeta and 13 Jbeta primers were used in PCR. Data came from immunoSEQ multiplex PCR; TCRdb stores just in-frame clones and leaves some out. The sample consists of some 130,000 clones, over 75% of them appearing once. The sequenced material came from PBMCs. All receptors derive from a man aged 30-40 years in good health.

The CDR3 protein is CASTAGDGELFF. In nucleotides, the CDR3 is TGTGCCAGCACAGCGGGCGACGGGGAGCTGTTTTTT. V gene TRBV2 combines with J gene TRBJ2-2, with a possible D match to TRBD2 (6 bases). The CDR3 has 12 amino acids. V lost 7 bases and J 7 bases, leaving 10 bases between the germline ends. Germline-derived CDR1 and CDR2 are SNHLY and FYNNEI.

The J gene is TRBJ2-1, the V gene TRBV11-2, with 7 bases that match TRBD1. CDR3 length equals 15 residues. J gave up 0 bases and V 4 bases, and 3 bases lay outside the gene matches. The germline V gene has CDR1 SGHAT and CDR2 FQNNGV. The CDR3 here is CASSSGQNSYNEQFF. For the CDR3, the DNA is TGTGCCAGCAGCTCGGGACAGAACTCCTACAATGAGCAGTTCTTC.

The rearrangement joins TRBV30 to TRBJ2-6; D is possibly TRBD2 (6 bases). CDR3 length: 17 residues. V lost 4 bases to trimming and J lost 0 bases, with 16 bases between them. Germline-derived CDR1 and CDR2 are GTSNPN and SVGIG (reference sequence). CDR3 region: CAWKKTGATSGANVLTF. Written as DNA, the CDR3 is TGTGCCTGGAAAAAAACGGGAGCTACCTCTGGGGCCAACGTCCTGACTTTC.

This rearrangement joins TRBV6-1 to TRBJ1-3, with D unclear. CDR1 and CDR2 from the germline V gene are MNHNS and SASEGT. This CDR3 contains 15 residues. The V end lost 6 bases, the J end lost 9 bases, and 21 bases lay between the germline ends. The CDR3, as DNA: TGTGCCAGCAGACCAGGACTGTTACGAGGAGGCACCATATATTTT. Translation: CASRPGLLRGGTIYF.

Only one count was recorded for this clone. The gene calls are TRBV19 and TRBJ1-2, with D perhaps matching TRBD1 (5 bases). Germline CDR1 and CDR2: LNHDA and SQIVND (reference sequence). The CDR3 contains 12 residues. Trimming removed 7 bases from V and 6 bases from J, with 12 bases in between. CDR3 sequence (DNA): TGTGCCAGTACTTCAGGGAGGAATGGCTACACCTTC. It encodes CASTSGRNGYTF.

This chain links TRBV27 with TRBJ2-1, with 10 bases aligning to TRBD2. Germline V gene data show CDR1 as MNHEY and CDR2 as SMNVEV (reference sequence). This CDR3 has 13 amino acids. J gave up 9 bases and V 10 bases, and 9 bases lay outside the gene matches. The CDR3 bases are TGTGCCACCCGACCTAGCGGGAGTGGTGAGCAGTTCTTC. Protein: CATRPSGSGEQFF.

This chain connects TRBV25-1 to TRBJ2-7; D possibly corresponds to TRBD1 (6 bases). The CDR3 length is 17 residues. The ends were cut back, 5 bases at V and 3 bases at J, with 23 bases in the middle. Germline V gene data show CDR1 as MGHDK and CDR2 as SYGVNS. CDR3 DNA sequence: TGTGCCAGCAGTACGAATGGGGGTGGGGGCCAAGGCTACGAGCAGTACTTC. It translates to CASSTNGGGGQGYEQYF.

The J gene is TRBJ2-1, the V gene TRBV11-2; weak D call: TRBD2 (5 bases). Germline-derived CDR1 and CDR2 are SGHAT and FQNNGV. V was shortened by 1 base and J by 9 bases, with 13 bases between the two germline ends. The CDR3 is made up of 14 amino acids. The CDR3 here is CASSLVRVKGEQFF. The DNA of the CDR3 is TGTGCCAGCAGCTTAGTGCGGGTCAAGGGTGAGCAGTTCTTC.

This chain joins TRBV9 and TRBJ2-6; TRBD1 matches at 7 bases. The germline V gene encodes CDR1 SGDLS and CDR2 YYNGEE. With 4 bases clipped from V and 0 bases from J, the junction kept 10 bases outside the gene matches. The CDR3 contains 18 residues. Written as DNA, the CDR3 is TGTGCCAGCAGCCCCCGGGACAGAGGTTCCTCTGGGGCCAACGTCCTGACTTTC. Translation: CASSPRDRGSSGANVLTF.

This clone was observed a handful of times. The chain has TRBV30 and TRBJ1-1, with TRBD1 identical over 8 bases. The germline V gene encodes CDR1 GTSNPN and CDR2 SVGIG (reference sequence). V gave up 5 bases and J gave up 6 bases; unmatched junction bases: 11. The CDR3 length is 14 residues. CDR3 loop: CAWLPKRTGPEAFF. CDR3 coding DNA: TGTGCCTGGTTACCGAAGCGGACAGGGCCTGAAGCTTTCTTT. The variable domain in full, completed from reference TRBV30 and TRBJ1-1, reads SQTIHQWPATLVQPVGSPLSLECTVEGTSNPNLYWYRQAAGRGLQLLFYSVGIGQISSEVPQNLSASRPQDRQFILSSKKLLLSDSGFYLCAWLPKRTGPEAFFGQGTRLTVV.

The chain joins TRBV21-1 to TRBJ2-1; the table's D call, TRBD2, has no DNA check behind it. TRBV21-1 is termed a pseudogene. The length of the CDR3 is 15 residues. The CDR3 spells CASSRLASGRGEQFF. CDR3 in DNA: TGTGCCAGCAGCAGACTGGCTAGCGGGAGAGGTGAGCAGTTCTTC.

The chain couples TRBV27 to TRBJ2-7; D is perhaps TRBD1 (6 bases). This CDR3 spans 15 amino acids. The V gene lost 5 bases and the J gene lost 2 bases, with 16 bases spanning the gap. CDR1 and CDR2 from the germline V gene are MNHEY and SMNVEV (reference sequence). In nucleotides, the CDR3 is TGTGCCAGCAGTACCCTCAGGGACACCACCTACGAGCAGTACTTC. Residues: CASSTLRDTTYEQYF.

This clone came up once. CDR3 in DNA: TGTGCCAGCCCAAGCGCCAGCGAGATCACAGATACGCAGTATTTT. Protein sequence: CASPSASEITDTQYF. The chain uses TRBV21-1 and TRBJ2-3; no check of the table's D call, TRBD2, against the DNA was made. TRBV21-1 is an annotated pseudogene. This CDR3 region has 15 residues.

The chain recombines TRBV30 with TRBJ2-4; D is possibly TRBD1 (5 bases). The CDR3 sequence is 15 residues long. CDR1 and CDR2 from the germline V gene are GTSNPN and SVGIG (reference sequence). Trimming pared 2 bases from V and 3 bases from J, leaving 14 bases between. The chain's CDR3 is CAWSQAWGGKNIQYF. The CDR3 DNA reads TGTGCCTGGAGTCAAGCCTGGGGCGGCAAAAACATTCAGTACTTC. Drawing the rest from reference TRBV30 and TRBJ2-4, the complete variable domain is SQTIHQWPATLVQPVGSPLSLECTVEGTSNPNLYWYRQAAGRGLQLLFYSVGIGQISSEVPQNLSASRPQDRQFILSSKKLLLSDSGFYLCAWSQAWGGKNIQYFGAGTRLSVL.

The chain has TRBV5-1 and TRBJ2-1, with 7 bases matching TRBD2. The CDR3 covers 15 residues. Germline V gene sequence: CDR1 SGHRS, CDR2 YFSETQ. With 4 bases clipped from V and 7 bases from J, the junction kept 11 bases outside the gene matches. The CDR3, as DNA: TGCGCCAGCAGCGTCAGCAGCGGGATGGTTAATGAGCAGTTCTTC. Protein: CASSVSSGMVNEQFF. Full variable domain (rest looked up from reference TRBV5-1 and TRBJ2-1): KAGVTQTPRYLIKTRGQQVTLSCSPISGHRSVSWYQQTPGQGLQFLFEYFSETQRNKGNFPGRFSGRQFSNSRSEMNVSTLELGDSALYLCASSVSSGMVNEQFFGPGTRLTVL.

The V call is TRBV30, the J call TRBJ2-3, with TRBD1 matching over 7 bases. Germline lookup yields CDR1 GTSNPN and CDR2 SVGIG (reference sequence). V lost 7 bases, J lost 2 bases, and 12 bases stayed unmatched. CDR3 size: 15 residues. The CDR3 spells CASGEGAGYTDTQYF. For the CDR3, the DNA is TGTGCCTCCGGAGAGGGGGCAGGATACACAGATACGCAGTATTTT.

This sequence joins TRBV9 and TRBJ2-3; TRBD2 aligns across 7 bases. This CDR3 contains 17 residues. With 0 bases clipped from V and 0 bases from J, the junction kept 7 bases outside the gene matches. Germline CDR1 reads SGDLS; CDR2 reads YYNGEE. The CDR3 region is CASSVARSGTSTDTQYF. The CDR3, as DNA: TGTGCCAGCAGCGTAGCTAGGAGCGGGACTAGCACAGATACGCAGTATTTT.

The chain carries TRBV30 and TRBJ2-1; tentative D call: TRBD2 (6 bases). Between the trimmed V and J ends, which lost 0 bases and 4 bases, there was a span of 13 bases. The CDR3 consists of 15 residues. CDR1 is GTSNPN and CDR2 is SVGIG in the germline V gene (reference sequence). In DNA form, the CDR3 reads TGTGCCTGGAGTGTAGAGGCGGGACTTTACAATGAGCAGTTCTTC. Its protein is CAWSVEAGLYNEQFF.

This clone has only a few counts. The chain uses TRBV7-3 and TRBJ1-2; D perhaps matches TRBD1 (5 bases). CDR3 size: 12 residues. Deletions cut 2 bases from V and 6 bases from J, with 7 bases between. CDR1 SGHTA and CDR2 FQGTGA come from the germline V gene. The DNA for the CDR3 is TGTGCCAGCAGCTTACGGGGGGATGGCTACACCTTC. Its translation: CASSLRGDGYTF.

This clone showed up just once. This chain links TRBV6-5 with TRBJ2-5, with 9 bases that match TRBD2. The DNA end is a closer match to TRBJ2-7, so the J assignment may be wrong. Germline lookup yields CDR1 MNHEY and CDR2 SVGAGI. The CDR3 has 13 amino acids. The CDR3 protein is CASLGTSLREQYF. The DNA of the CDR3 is TGTGCCAGCCTGGGGACTAGCTTGCGCGAGCAGTACTTC.

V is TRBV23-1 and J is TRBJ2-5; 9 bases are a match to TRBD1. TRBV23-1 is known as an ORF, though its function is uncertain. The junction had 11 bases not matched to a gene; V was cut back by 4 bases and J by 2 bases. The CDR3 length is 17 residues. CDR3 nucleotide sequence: TGCGCCAGCAGTCGCACCCCGGGACAGGGAAGTCAAGAGACCCAGTACTTC. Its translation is CASSRTPGQGSQETQYF.

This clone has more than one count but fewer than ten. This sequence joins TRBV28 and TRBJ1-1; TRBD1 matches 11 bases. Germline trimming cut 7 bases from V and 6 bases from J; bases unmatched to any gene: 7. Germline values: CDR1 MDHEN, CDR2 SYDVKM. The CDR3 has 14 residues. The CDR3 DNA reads TGTGCCAGCATGGGGGGGACAGGGGGAGCTGAAGCTTTCTTT. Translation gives CASMGGTGGAEAFF.

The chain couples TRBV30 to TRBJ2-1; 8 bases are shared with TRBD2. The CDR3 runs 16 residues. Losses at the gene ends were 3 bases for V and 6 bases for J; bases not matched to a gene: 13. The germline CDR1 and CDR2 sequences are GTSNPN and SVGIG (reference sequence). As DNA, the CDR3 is TGTGCCTGGAGCCCTGCGGTACTAGCGGCCGCCAATGAGCAGTTCTTC. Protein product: CAWSPAVLAAANEQFF.

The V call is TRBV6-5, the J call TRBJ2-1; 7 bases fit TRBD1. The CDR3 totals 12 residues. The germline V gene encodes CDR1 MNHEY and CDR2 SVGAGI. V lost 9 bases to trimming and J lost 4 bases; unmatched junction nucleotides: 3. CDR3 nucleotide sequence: TGTGCCAGTCTGACAGGGTACAATGAGCAGTTCTTC. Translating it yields CASLTGYNEQFF.

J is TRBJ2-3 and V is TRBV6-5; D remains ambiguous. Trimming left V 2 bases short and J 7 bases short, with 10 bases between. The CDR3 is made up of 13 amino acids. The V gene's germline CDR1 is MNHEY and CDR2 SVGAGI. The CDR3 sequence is CASSYSPKNTQYF. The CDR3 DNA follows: TGTGCCAGCAGTTACAGCCCGAAGAATACGCAGTATTTT.

The CDR3 protein is CASSTGTGVFYEQYF. CDR3 DNA sequence: TGTGCCAGCAGTACCGGGACAGGGGTTTTCTACGAGCAGTACTTC. V usage is TRBV6-6 and J usage is TRBJ2-7, with 10 bases matching TRBD1. CDR3 length: 15 residues. Per germline, CDR1 MNHNY and CDR2 SVGAGI (reference sequence). V lost 5 bases and J lost 3; bases outside the gene matches: 7.